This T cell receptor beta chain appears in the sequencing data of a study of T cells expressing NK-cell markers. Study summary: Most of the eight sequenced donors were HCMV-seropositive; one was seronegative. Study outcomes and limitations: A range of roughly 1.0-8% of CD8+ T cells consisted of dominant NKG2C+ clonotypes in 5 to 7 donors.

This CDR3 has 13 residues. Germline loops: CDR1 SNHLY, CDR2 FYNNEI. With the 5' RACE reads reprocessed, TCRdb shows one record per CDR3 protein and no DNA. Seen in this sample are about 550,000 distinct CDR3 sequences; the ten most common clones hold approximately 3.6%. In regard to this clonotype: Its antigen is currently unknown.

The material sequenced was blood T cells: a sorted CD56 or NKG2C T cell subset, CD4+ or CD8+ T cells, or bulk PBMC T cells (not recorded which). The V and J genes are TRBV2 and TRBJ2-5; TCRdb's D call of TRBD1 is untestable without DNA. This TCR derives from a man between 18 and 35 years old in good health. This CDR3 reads CASGGYIGETQYF.